This T cell receptor beta chain is drawn from a study of Ad26.COV2.S vaccination and SARS-CoV-2 variants. The overall study: Ad26.COV2.S arm of COV1001 included the donor.

Treatment denoted: around 19 received Ad26.COV2.S at low or high dose, single or two shots; roughly five received placebo; per-sample allocation not given. Sampling was done on day 63 after the first vaccine or placebo injection. Trimming took 10 bases from V and 4 from J, leaving 13 bases between them. This CDR3 has 12 amino acids. Germline CDR1 LNHDA, CDR2 SQIVND (reference sequence). Only in-frame clones appear in the TCRdb table, and some are missing; sequencing was by immunoSEQ multiplex PCR. This table holds 430,000 or so clones, about 88% found once. The chain has TRBV19 and TRBJ1-2; weak D call: TRBD1 (6 bases). The source of this sequence is a person between 18 and 60 years old who received the Ad26.COV2.S COVID-19 vaccine or a placebo. The material sequenced was peripheral blood, taken in a trial of Ad26.COV2.S vaccine versus placebo. The CDR3 protein is CATSQGTYGYTF. In DNA form, the CDR3 reads TGTGCCACTAGCCAGGGGACCTATGGCTACACCTTC.